This record covers a single TCR beta chain. The antigen is unknown. The data stem from a study of T-cell reconstitution after alpha-beta-depleted transplantation in children. Study results and caveats: Alpha-beta T cells about two months after transplant reportedly derived from several hundred expanded graft clones.

Unique molecular identifiers were incorporated into the prepared TCRbeta library. MiXCR was run by TCRdb on the PCR reads, yielding one entry per CDR3 protein. This table has about 540,000 distinct CDR3 sequences, 27% appearing once. Germline CDR1 is DFQATT and CDR2 is SNEGSKA (reference sequence). Trimming removed 6 bases from V and 0 bases from J; junction bases left unmatched: 2. This CDR3 spans 15 amino acids. This TCR came from a boy in the first two years of life with Wiskott-Aldrich syndrome, due to receive a stem cell transplant. V is TRBV20-1 and J is TRBJ2-4; 13 bases agree with TRBD2. The sample here was PBMCs, taken before TCRalphabeta/CD19-depleted stem cell transplant. The CDR3 is CSARLAGGAKNIQYF. For the CDR3, the DNA is TGCAGTGCCAGACTAGCGGGAGGAGCCAAAAACATTCAGTACTTC.